The rows below give T cell receptor beta chains drawn from one sample of a study of T cells after yellow fever vaccination. TCRdb processed the 5' RACE reads anew with MiXCR; each CDR3 protein has one entry. The sample includes roughly 160,000 distinct CDR3 sequences, around 8.5% of them seen just once. This specimen was CD8+ T cells sorted from PBMCs, taken 45 days after the yellow fever booster vaccination. These receptors were collected from a man younger than 30 who received the YFV17D yellow fever vaccine. The CDR3 runs from the conserved cysteine through the conserved F or W. Fields, in order: J gene, D gene, clone size, V gene, CDR3 DNA, CDR3 protein. D genes are given only for firm matches. Size is stated for part of the rows, as once, few or many counts, or as a class when the clone is expanded.

TRBJ2-1 TRBD1 few TRBV6-6 TGTGCCAGCAGCCCGACCTCCACCGGGACAGGGCTTACCAATGAGCAGTTCTTC CASSPTSTGTGLTNEQFF
TRBJ1-6 TRBD1 . TRBV28 TGTGCCAGCAGTCCCGAGACAGGGGGGGCTTCACCCCTCCACTTT CASSPETGGASPLHF
TRBJ2-1 TRBD1 many TRBV12-5 TGTGCTAGTGGTTCGGACAGGGGAAATGAGCAGTTCTTC CASGSDRGNEQFF
TRBJ2-7 . few TRBV4-1 TGCGCCAGCAGCCCGGGCAGGGCTAAGGAGCAGTACTTC CASSPGRAKEQYF
TRBJ2-2 TRBD1 many TRBV5-1 TGCGCCAGCAGCTTTGGGACAGCTCGGCCCGGGGAGCTGTTTTTT CASSFGTARPGELFF
TRBJ2-3 TRBD2 few TRBV5-1 TGCGCCAGCAGCTTCGGGGAGGGAGACACAGATACGCAGTATTTT CASSFGEGDTDTQYF
TRBJ2-1 . many TRBV19 TGTGCCAGTAGTAGAGGAGGGGGAGACTACAATGAGCAGTTCTTC CASSRGGGDYNEQFF
TRBJ1-2 . few TRBV15 TGTGCCACCAGCAGAGATCGGGTAGGAGCTAACTATGGCTACACCTTC CATSRDRVGANYGYTF
TRBJ2-7 . many TRBV7-9 TGTGCCAGCAGCTTAGCGGTTACCCCCTACGAGCAGTACTTC CASSLAVTPYEQYF
TRBJ1-2 . many TRBV3-1 TGTGCCAGCAGCCAAGATGCGGCGGGTCTATACTATGGCTACACCTTC CASSQDAAGLYYGYTF
TRBJ2-1 TRBD2 . TRBV5-4 TGTGCCAGCAGCGATATTAGACTAGCGGTCTACAATGAGCAGTTCTTC CASSDIRLAVYNEQFF
TRBJ2-1 TRBD2 few TRBV4-2 TGTGCCAGCAGCCAAGGCGGGGGGGACTACAATGAGCAGTTCTTC CASSQGGGDYNEQFF
TRBJ1-1 . many TRBV9 TGTGCCAGCAGCGTGACCGCAGAGAACACTGAAGCTTTCTTT CASSVTAENTEAFF
TRBJ2-7 . . TRBV14 TGTGCCAGCAGCCAGGGGGCCGGGGGCTCCTACGAGCAGTACTTC CASSQGAGGSYEQYF
TRBJ1-1 . . TRBV7-9 TGTGCCAGCACCGTGTCGTGGGGGGAGGACACTGAAGCTTTCTTT CASTVSWGEDTEAFF
TRBJ1-1 TRBD1 few TRBV5-4 TGTGCCAGCAGCCCATGGTCCGGGACAGGGATTTCTGAAGCTTTCTTT CASSPWSGTGISEAFF